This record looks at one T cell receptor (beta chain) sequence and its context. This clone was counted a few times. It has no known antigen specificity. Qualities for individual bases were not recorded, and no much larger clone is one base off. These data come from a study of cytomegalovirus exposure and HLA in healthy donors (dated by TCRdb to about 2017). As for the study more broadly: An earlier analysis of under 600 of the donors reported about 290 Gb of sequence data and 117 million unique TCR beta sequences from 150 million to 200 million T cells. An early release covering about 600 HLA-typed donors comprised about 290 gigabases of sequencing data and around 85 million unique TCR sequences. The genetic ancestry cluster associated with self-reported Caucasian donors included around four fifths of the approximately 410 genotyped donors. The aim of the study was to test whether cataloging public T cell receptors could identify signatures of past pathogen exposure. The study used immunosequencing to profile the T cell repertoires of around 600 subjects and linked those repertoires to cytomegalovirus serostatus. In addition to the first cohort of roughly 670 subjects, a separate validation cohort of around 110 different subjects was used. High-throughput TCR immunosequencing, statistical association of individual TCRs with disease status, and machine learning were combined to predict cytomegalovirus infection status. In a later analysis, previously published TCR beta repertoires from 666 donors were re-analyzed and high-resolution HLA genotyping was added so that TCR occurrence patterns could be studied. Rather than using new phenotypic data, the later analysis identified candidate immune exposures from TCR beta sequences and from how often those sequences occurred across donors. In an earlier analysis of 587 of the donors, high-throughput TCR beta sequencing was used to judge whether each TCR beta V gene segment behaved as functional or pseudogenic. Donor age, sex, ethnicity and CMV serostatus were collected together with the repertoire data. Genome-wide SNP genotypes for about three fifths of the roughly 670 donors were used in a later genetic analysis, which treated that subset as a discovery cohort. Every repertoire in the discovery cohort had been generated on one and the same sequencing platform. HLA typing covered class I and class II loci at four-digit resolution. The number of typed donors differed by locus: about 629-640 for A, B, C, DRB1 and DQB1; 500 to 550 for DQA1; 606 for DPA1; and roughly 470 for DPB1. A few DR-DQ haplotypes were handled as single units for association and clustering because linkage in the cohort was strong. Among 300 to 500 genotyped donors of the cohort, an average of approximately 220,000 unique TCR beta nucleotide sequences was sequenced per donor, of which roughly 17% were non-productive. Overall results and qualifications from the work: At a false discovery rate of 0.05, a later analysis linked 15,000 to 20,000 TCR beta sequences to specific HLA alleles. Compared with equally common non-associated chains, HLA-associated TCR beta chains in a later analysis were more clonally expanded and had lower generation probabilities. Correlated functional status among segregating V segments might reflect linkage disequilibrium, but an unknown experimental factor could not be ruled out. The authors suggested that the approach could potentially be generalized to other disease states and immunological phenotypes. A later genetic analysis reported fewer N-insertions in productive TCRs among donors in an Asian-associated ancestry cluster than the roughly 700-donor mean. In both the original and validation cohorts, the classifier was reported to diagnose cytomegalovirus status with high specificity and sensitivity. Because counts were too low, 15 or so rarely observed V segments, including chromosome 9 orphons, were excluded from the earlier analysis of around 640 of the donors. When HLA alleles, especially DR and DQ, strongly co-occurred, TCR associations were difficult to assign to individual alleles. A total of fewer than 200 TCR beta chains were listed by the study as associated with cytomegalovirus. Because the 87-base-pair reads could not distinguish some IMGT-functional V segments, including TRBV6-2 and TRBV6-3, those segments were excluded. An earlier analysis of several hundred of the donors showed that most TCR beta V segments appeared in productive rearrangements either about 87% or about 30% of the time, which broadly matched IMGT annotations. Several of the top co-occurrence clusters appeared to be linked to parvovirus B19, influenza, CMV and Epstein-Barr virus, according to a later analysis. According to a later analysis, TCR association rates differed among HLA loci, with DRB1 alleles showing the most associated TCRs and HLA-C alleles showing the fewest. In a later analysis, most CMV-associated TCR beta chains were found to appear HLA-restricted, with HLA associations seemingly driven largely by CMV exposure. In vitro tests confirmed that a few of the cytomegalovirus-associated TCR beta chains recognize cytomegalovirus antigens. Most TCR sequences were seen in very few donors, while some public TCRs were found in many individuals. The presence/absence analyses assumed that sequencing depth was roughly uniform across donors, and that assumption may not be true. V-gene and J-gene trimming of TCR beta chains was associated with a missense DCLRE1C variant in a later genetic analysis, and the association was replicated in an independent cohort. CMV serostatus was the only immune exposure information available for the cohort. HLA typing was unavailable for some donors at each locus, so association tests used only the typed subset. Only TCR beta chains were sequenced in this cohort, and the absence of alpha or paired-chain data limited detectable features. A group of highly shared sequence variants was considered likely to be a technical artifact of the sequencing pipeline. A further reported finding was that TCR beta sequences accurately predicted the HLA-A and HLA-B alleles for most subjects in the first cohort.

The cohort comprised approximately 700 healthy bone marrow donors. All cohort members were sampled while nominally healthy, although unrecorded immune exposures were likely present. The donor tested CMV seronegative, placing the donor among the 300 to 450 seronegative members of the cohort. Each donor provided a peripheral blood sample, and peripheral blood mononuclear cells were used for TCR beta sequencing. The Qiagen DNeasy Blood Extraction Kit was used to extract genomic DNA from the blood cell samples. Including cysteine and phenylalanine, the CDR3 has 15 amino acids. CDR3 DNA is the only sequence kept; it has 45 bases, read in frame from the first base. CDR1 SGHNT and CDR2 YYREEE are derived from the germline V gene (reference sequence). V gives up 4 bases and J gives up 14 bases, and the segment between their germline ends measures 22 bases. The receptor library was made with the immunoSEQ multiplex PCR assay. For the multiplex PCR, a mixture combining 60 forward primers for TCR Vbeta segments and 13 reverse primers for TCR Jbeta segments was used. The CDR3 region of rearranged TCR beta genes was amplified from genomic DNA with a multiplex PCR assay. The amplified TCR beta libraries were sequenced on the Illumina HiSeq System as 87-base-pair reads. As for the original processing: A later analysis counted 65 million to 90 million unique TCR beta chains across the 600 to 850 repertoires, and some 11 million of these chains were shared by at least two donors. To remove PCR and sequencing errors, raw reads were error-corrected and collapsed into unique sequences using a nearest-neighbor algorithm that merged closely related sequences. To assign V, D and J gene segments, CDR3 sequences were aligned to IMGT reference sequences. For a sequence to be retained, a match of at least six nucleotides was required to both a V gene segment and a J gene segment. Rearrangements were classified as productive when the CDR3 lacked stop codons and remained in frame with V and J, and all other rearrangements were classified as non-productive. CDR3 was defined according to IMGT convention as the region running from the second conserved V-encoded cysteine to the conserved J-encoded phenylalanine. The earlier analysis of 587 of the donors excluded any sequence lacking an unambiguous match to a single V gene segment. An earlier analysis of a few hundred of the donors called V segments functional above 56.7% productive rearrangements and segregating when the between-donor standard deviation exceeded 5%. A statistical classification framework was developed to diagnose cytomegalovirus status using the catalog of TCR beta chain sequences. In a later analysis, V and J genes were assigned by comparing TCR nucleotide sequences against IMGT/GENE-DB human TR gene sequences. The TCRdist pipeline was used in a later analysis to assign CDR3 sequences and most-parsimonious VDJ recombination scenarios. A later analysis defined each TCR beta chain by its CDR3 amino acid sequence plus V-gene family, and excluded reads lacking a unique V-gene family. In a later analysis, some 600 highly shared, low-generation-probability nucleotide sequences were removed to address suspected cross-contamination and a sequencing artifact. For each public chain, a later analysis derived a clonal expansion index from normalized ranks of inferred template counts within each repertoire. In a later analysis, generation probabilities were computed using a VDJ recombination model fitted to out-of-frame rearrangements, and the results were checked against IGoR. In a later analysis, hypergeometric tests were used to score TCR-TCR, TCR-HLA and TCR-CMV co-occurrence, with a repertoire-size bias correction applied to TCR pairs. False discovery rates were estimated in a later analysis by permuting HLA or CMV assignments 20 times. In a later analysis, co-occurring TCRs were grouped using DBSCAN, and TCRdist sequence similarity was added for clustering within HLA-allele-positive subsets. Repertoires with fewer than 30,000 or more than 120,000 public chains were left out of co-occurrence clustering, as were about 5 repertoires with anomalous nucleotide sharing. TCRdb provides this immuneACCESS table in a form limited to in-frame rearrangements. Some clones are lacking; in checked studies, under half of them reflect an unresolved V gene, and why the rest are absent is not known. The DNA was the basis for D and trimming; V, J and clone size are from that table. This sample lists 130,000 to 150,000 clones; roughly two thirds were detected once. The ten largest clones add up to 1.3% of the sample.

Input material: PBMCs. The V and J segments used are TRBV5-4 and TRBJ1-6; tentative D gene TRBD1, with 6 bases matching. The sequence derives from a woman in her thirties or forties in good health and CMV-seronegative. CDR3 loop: CASSRDGTNTASLHF. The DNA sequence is TGTGCCAGCAGCCGCGACGGGACAAACACCGCTTCCCTCCACTTT. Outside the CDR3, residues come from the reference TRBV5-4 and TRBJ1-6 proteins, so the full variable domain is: ETGVTQSPTHLIKTRGQQVTLRCSSQSGHNTVSWYQQALGQGPQFIFQYYREEENGRGNFPPRFSGLQFPNYSSELNVNALELDDSALYLCASSRDGTNTASLHFGNGTRLTVT.